One and the same sample provided the 22 T cell receptor beta chains below, sequenced in a study of blood T cell repertoires in COVID-19. Assay: immunoSEQ multiplex PCR; the TCRdb copy retains only in-frame clones and omits some. This sample has about 73,000 clones, with roughly nine tenths found just once. The specimen sequenced was peripheral blood. Every receptor here comes from a woman aged 80 or older with active or convalescent COVID-19.

The rearrangement links TRBV27 to TRBJ2-3; 13 positions match TRBD2. Germline V lookup: CDR1 MNHEY, CDR2 SMNVEV (reference sequence). The CDR3 totals 17 residues. Trimming at V came to 5 bases and at J to 5 bases, leaving 10 bases not matched to a gene. The CDR3 loop is CASSPRTSGGYGDTQYF. CDR3 sequence (DNA): TGTGCCAGCAGTCCACGGACTAGCGGGGGATACGGAGATACGCAGTATTTT.

The CDR3 DNA is TGTGCCAGCCGACGGGGAGGCGAAAAACTGTTTTTT. Protein: CASRRGGEKLFF. The chain recombines TRBV28 with TRBJ1-4; D gene unclear. The V gene's germline CDR1 is MDHEN and CDR2 SYDVKM. CDR3 size: 12 residues. Trimming shortened V by 8 bases and J by 8 bases, and 12 bases separated the two germline ends.

This clone appeared a single time. V usage is TRBV24-1 and J usage is TRBJ2-3; 11 bases are shared with TRBD2. After removal of 5 bases from V and 2 bases from J, the junction contained 5 bases not matched to a gene. The germline V gene encodes CDR1 KGHDR and CDR2 SFDVKD. The CDR3 covers 16 residues. Here the CDR3 reads CATSAALAGATDTQYF. CDR3 nucleotide sequence: TGTGCCACCAGTGCGGCACTAGCGGGGGCCACAGATACGCAGTATTTT.

The rearrangement uses TRBV5-5 and TRBJ2-7; 7 bases are a match to TRBD2. From germline, CDR1 is SGHKS and CDR2 YYEKEE (reference sequence). CDR3 length: 14 residues. V dropped 0 bases and J dropped 1; count of bases not matched to a gene: 1. CDR3 DNA: TGTGCCAGCAGCTTGGAGCGGGGATCCTACGAGCAGTACTTC. It is translated as CASSLERGSYEQYF.

The chain employs TRBV28 and TRBJ1-1; D is undetermined. The V and J ends lost 5 bases and 5 bases respectively, with 9 bases between them. The CDR3 runs 12 residues. CDR1 and CDR2 from the germline V gene are MDHEN and SYDVKM. The CDR3 DNA reads as TGTGCCAGCAGTACCTCGGGTACTGAAGCTTTCTTT. Encoded protein: CASSTSGTEAFF.

The V call is TRBV3-1 (or the pseudogene TRBV3-2), the J call TRBJ1-6, with a tentative D call TRBD1 (6 bases). This CDR3 comprises 17 residues. V lost 1 base, J lost 5 bases, and 15 bases lay in between. CDR1 and CDR2 (germline): LGHDT, YNNKEL (reference sequence). The CDR3 protein is CASSQGGGPSNNSPLHF. The CDR3 DNA sequence: TGTGCCAGCAGCCAAGGAGGGGGACCCTCTAATAATTCACCCCTCCACTTT.

This clone has a handful of counts. J is TRBJ1-5 and V is TRBV7-2; a weak D match, TRBD1 (5 bases). The CDR3 is made up of 13 amino acids. Trimming took off 5 bases at V and 7 bases at J, with 12 bases between the two ends. CDR1 SGHTA and CDR2 FQGNSA come from the germline V gene. In DNA form, the CDR3 reads TGTGCCAGCAGCACGGGGGGGGACCAGCCCCAGCATTTT. Its translation is CASSTGGDQPQHF.

The V and J genes are TRBV5-1 and TRBJ1-2; TRBD1 is a possible D gene (6 bases). Deletions cut 2 bases from V and 8 bases from J, with 19 bases between. Per the germline V gene, CDR1 is SGHRS and CDR2 is YFSETQ. The CDR3 sequence is 15 residues long. In nucleotides, the CDR3 is TGCGCCAGCAGCTTCGGTGAACAGGGAAGTTCCGGCTACACCTTC. Its translation is CASSFGEQGSSGYTF.

The rearrangement joins TRBV6-5 to TRBJ2-5, with 8 bases that match TRBD1. Germline values: CDR1 MNHEY, CDR2 SVGAGI. This CDR3 has 14 residues. V was pared by 5 bases and J by 2 bases, with 4 bases of the junction left unmatched. CDR3 coding DNA: TGTGCCAGCAGTCCCAACAGGGGGCAAGAGACCCAGTACTTC. Translated: CASSPNRGQETQYF.

This clone was seen only once. The chain combines TRBV5-1 with TRBJ2-5, with 10 positions matching TRBD1. The CDR3 is made up of 15 amino acids. The V segment lost 1 base and the J segment 5 bases; nucleotides outside the gene matches: 5. Germline V CDR1 and CDR2: SGHRS, YFSETQ. CDR3 coding DNA: TGCGCCAGCAGCTTGTCGACAGGGGGCCGGGAGACCCAGTACTTC. It specifies CASSLSTGGRETQYF.

V gene TRBV20-1 combines with J gene TRBJ2-7; D is unresolved. Trimming removed 3 bases at V and 5 bases at J, with 11 bases between. Germline loops: CDR1 DFQATT, CDR2 SNEGSKA (reference sequence). This CDR3 is 12 amino acids long. CDR3 protein: CSASPAGDEQYF. CDR3 in DNA: TGCAGTGCTAGTCCCGCCGGAGACGAGCAGTACTTC.

As concerns this clone: Other DNA variants within this sample encode the same CDR3. The chain employs TRBV6-5 and TRBJ2-7; no reliable D call. V shed 2 bases and J shed 1 base, with 9 bases lying between them. CDR1 and CDR2 (germline): MNHEY, SVGAGI. The CDR3 is 14 residues long. The CDR3 bases are TGTGCCAGCAGTTACAGGCGCGGTTCCTACGAGCAGTACTTC. It encodes CASSYRRGSYEQYF.

V is TRBV6-5 and J is TRBJ2-2, with TRBD1 identical over 7 bases. J was trimmed by 6 bases and V by 7 bases; bases with no gene match: 8. CDR1 is MNHEY and CDR2 is SVGAGI in the germline V gene. The CDR3 covers 14 residues. CDR3 nucleotide sequence: TGTGCCAGCACTTCAGGGGGAAGGGCCGGGGAGCTGTTTTTT. It yields the protein CASTSGGRAGELFF.

The chain joins TRBV19 to TRBJ2-1; D is perhaps TRBD1 (5 bases). This CDR3 is 13 amino acids long. Deletions cut 0 bases from V and 9 bases from J, with 9 bases between. Germline loops: CDR1 LNHDA, CDR2 SQIVND (reference sequence). The CDR3 nucleotides read TGTGCCAGTAGTATAGATTTTAGGGGTGAGCAGTTCTTC. Residues: CASSIDFRGEQFF.

The chain links TRBV7-9 to TRBJ1-3; 8 nucleotides align to TRBD1. There are 16 residues in the CDR3. J was trimmed by 4 bases and V by 5 bases; bases with no gene match: 10. Germline loops: CDR1 SEHNR, CDR2 FQNEAQ (reference sequence). CDR3 bases: TGTGCCAGCAGCCCGCACAGGGGGTGGAGGGGAAACACCATATATTTT. Its protein product is CASSPHRGWRGNTIYF. The full variable domain, completed using reference TRBV7-9 and TRBJ1-3, is DTGVSQNPRHKITKRGQNVTFRCDPISEHNRLYWYRQTLGQGPEFLTYFQNEAQLEKSRLLSDRFSAERPKGSFSTLEIQRTEQGDSAMYLCASSPHRGWRGNTIYFGEGSWLTVV.

This chain connects TRBV5-1 to TRBJ1-5, with unresolved D. This CDR3 is 15 amino acids long. Germline-derived CDR1 and CDR2 are SGHRS and YFSETQ. The ends were cut back, 0 bases at V and 4 bases at J, with 11 bases in the middle. This CDR3 is CASSLVGGSNQPQHF. CDR3 nucleotide sequence: TGCGCCAGCAGCTTGGTAGGAGGGTCAAATCAGCCCCAGCATTTT.

V and J are TRBV29-1 and TRBJ1-2; D perhaps matches TRBD1 (5 bases). Trimming pared 7 bases from V and 7 bases from J, leaving 13 bases between. Germline CDR1 reads SQVTM; CDR2 reads ANQGSEA. This CDR3 has 11 residues. The CDR3 bases are TGCAGCGCCGTTCAGGGCTCTGGCTACACCTTC. This sequence encodes CSAVQGSGYTF.

The sample holds one count of this clone. The chain is built from TRBV6-5 and TRBJ1-1; D call uncertain. Trimming cost V 7 bases and J 0 bases, with 9 bases left between them. In germline, CDR1 is MNHEY, CDR2 SVGAGI. The CDR3 has 13 amino acids. CDR3 in DNA: TGTGCCAGCAACCCCCAGGTGAACACTGAAGCTTTCTTT. As protein: CASNPQVNTEAFF.

V and J are TRBV14 and TRBJ1-3, with 8 bases matching TRBD1. V shed 4 bases and J 0 bases; nucleotides not matched to a gene: 5. The CDR3 sequence is 16 residues long. Germline assignment: CDR1 SGHDN and CDR2 FVKESK. The CDR3 sequence: CASSLQGGLSGNTIYF. The CDR3, as DNA: TGTGCCAGCAGCCTACAGGGGGGGCTCTCTGGAAACACCATATATTTT.

J is TRBJ1-1 and V is TRBV4-3; 9 bases are a match to TRBD1. J was trimmed by 5 bases and V by 1 base; bases with no gene match: 8. The CDR3 is 16 amino acids. Germline CDR1 is LGHNA and CDR2 is YSLEER. Here the CDR3 reads CASSQGGDRVGTEAFF. The CDR3 DNA reads as TGCGCCAGCAGCCAAGGAGGGGACAGGGTCGGAACTGAAGCTTTCTTT.

This clone was detected a few times. V is TRBV30 and J is TRBJ1-6; 7 bases are a match to TRBD1. CDR1 GTSNPN and CDR2 SVGIG come from the germline V gene (reference sequence). This CDR3 spans 13 amino acids. Trimming removed 8 bases from V and 9 bases from J; junction bases left unmatched: 10. For the CDR3, the DNA is TGTGCCGGATCGACAGGGTCGGCTTCACCCCTCCACTTT. Residues: CAGSTGSASPLHF.

The chain is built from TRBV9 and TRBJ1-2; D might be TRBD1 (6 bases). This CDR3 comprises 14 residues. CDR1 is SGDLS, CDR2 YYNGEE, per germline. Deletions cut 3 bases from V and 1 base from J, with 10 bases between. The DNA of the CDR3 is TGTGCCAGCAGCGAGGACAGAGTTAACTATGGCTACACCTTC. Protein: CASSEDRVNYGYTF.